The 26 T cell receptor beta chains listed next were all sequenced from one sample in a study of patients and donors after allogeneic stem cell transplantation. Each CDR3 protein gets one entry after TCRdb re-called the RT-PCR reads with MiXCR. The top ten clones hold roughly 26% of a sample with roughly 9,400 distinct CDR3 sequences, about 6.2% of them seen once. Material: blood, either unsorted or a sorted T cell fraction (not recorded which). These receptors were taken from a human donor who was either an allogeneic HSCT recipient or a stem cell or donor lymphocyte infusion donor (not recorded which). It is not recorded whose cells these are; they may come from a transplant donor.

This clonotype is classed as medium-sized (0.01 to 0.1%). This rearrangement joins TRBV3-1 to TRBJ2-4; D could derive from TRBD1 or TRBD2 (5 bases each). The V and J ends lost 4 bases and 7 bases respectively, with 8 bases between them. Germline V gene sequence: CDR1 LGHDT, CDR2 YNNKEL (reference sequence). The CDR3 spans 12 residues. As DNA, the CDR3 is TGTGCCAGCAGCCCGGGACGGAACATTCAGTACTTC. Protein: CASSPGRNIQYF.

By sample fraction, this clonotype is medium-sized (0.01 to 0.1%). The chain has TRBV4-1 and TRBJ1-2, with D unclear. Germline V CDR1 and CDR2: MGHRA, YSYEKL. This CDR3 has 12 residues. The V and J ends lost 5 bases and 0 bases respectively, with 4 bases between them. The CDR3 DNA reads TGCGCCAGCAGCACCTCTAACTATGGCTACACCTTC. Protein sequence: CASSTSNYGYTF.

This clonotype was recorded many times. The V call is TRBV20-1, the J call TRBJ2-7; 9 positions agree with TRBD2. The germline CDR1 and CDR2 sequences are DFQATT and SNEGSKA (reference sequence). The CDR3 loop spans 13 amino acids. The V gene end was trimmed by 5 bases and the J gene end by 4 bases; junction bases not matched to a gene: 6. In DNA form, the CDR3 reads TGCAGTGCTTCTCTAGCGGGGAGGTACGAGCAGTACTTC. It yields the protein CSASLAGRYEQYF.

The chain recombines TRBV20-1 with TRBJ2-3, with 13 bases aligning to TRBD2. The V segment lost 5 bases and the J segment 5 bases; nucleotides outside the gene matches: 4. The CDR3 totals 14 residues. The V gene's germline CDR1 is DFQATT and CDR2 SNEGSKA (reference sequence). The DNA of the CDR3 is TGCAGTGCTCATGGACTAGCGGGAGAAGATACGCAGTATTTT. It codes for CSAHGLAGEDTQYF.

This clonotype occurred a few times. The chain links TRBV4-3 to TRBJ2-5, with D maybe TRBD2 (6 bases). This CDR3 is 13 amino acids long. V was cut by 1 base and J by 7 bases, with 10 bases left in between. Germline V gene lookup returns CDR1 LGHNA and CDR2 YSLEER. CDR3 DNA sequence: TGCGCCAGCAGCCAAGTATCGCGGGGGACCCAGTACTTC. It specifies CASSQVSRGTQYF.

The chain is built from TRBV19 and TRBJ1-2; maybe TRBD1 (5 bases). Looked up from germline, CDR1 is LNHDA and CDR2 is SQIVND (reference sequence). The CDR3 has 14 residues. The V and J ends lost 6 bases and 1 base respectively, with 12 bases between them. The CDR3 coding sequence is TGTGCCAGTAGGCGAGGAGGGGATAACTATGGCTACACCTTC. It translates to CASRRGGDNYGYTF.

This clonotype was detected ten times or more. The V call is TRBV6-6, the J call TRBJ1-5; D unclear. V was cut by 5 bases and J by 4 bases, with 9 bases left in between. Germline CDR1 is MNHNY and CDR2 is SVGAGI (reference sequence). The CDR3 sequence is 13 residues long. Here the CDR3 DNA reads TGTGCCAGCAGTAACCAGAGAAATCAGCCCCAGCATTTT. Its translation is CASSNQRNQPQHF.

This clonotype is medium-sized within its sample. The genes are TRBV12-3 or TRBV12-4 and TRBJ1-6; TRBD1 agrees at 7 bases. Trimming took 8 bases from V and 7 from J; bases not matched to a gene: 11. This CDR3 contains 15 residues. CDR3: CASRQGVLLNSPLHF. CDR3 bases: TGTGCCAGCCGACAGGGAGTTTTATTGAATTCACCCCTCCACTTT.

This clonotype was observed a handful of times. This sequence joins TRBV20-1 and TRBJ2-2; a possible D gene is TRBD1 (7 bases). CDR1 is DFQATT, CDR2 SNEGSKA, per germline (reference sequence). V was trimmed by 8 bases and J by 1 base, leaving 14 bases between them. This CDR3 is built from 14 residues. The DNA of the CDR3 is TGCAGTACCGGAGGGGGCATGAACACCGGGGAGCTGTTTTTT. Residues: CSTGGGMNTGELFF.

The sample holds many counts of this clonotype. The genes are TRBV2 and TRBJ2-3, with D unresolved. Germline CDR1 SNHLY, CDR2 FYNNEI. CDR3 length: 12 amino acids. Trimming removed 6 bases at V and 0 bases at J, with 4 bases between. The CDR3 DNA follows: TGTGCCAGCAGCCTCAGCACAGATACGCAGTATTTT. This codes for CASSLSTDTQYF.

This clonotype has only one observation. The rearrangement uses TRBV20-1 and TRBJ2-4; maybe TRBD2 (6 bases). Germline-derived CDR1 and CDR2 are DFQATT and SNEGSKA (reference sequence). V was cut by 6 bases and J by 6 bases, with 15 bases left in between. The CDR3 is made up of 13 amino acids. CDR3 sequence: CSAPRDGGNIQYF. DNA of the CDR3: TGCAGTGCCCCTCGGGACGGGGGAAACATTCAGTACTTC.

The chain combines TRBV4-3 with TRBJ2-5, with D perhaps matching TRBD1 (5 bases). CDR3 length: 14 residues. From germline, CDR1 is LGHNA and CDR2 YSLEER. V lost 0 bases to trimming and J lost 7 bases, with 12 bases between them. The chain's CDR3 is CASSQEGQLRTQYF. DNA of the CDR3: TGCGCCAGCAGCCAAGAGGGGCAGCTCAGGACCCAGTACTTC.

This clonotype came up many times. The J gene is TRBJ1-5, the V gene TRBV7-2, with 8 bases lining up with TRBD1. The trim removed 5 bases at V and 4 bases at J, leaving 1 base unmatched. This CDR3 spans 13 amino acids. Per germline, CDR1 SGHTA and CDR2 FQGNSA. The chain's CDR3 is CASSGQGNQPQHF. The CDR3 coding sequence is TGTGCCAGCAGCGGACAGGGAAATCAGCCCCAGCATTTT.

This clonotype was observed a handful of times. The V call is TRBV3-1, the J call TRBJ2-7; 7 bases align to TRBD2. Germline CDR1 and CDR2: LGHDT and YNNKEL (reference sequence). The trim removed 3 bases at V and 1 base at J, leaving 3 bases unmatched. CDR3 length: 14 residues. Here the CDR3 reads CASSQAGESYEQYF. The CDR3 DNA sequence: TGTGCCAGCAGCCAGGCGGGAGAATCCTACGAGCAGTACTTC.

This clonotype turned up a few times. This chain links TRBV6-5 with TRBJ2-2; 10 bases are a match to TRBD1. This CDR3 spans 13 amino acids. CDR1 and CDR2 (germline): MNHEY, SVGAGI. J was trimmed by 6 bases and V by 8 bases; bases with no gene match: 3. In DNA form, the CDR3 reads TGTGCCAGCCGGGACAGGGGTTCCGGGGAGCTGTTTTTT. It yields the protein CASRDRGSGELFF.

The chain joins TRBV27 to TRBJ2-1; 8 bases agree with TRBD1. V shed 2 bases and J 8 bases; nucleotides not matched to a gene: 5. The CDR3 has 14 amino acids. Looked up from germline, CDR1 is MNHEY and CDR2 is SMNVEV (reference sequence). CDR3 nucleotide sequence: TGTGCCAGCAGTTTAATCCCAGGGGGCGATGAGCAGTTCTTC. It is translated as CASSLIPGGDEQFF.

There are many counts of this clonotype. The V gene is TRBV4-3, the J gene TRBJ1-4; D may be TRBD1 (5 bases). Trimming removed 1 base at V and 6 bases at J, with 15 bases between. CDR3 length: 16 amino acids. The V gene's germline CDR1 is LGHNA and CDR2 YSLEER. The CDR3 loop reads CASSQVPQGSYEKLFF. The CDR3 region has the DNA TGCGCCAGCAGCCAAGTTCCCCAGGGTTCCTATGAAAAACTGTTTTTT.

The sample holds many counts of this clonotype. The J gene is TRBJ1-1, the V gene TRBV18; TRBD1 matches at 7 bases. This CDR3 comprises 17 residues. Germline trimming cut 3 bases from V and 0 bases from J; bases unmatched to any gene: 10. Germline V CDR1 and CDR2: KGHSH, LQKENI. CDR3 DNA: TGTGCCAGCTCACCTCGTACCACAGGGGCAATGAACACTGAAGCTTTCTTT. It is translated as CASSPRTTGAMNTEAFF. The entire variable domain, with the rest obtained from reference TRBV18 and TRBJ1-1, is as follows: NAGVMQNPRHLVRRRGQEARLRCSPMKGHSHVYWYRQLPEEGLKFMVYLQKENIIDESGMPKERFSAEFPKEGPSILRIQQVVRGDSAAYFCASSPRTTGAMNTEAFFGQGTRLTVV.

The chain links TRBV29-1 to TRBJ2-7; 7 bases map to TRBD1. Trimming removed 6 bases from V and 4 bases from J; junction bases left unmatched: 9. Germline CDR1 reads SQVTM; CDR2 reads ANQGSEA. The CDR3 spans 13 residues. CDR3 loop: CSVFTGTAYEQYF. In DNA, the CDR3 is TGCAGCGTCTTTACCGGGACAGCATACGAGCAGTACTTC.

This clonotype was counted many times. The rearrangement uses TRBV18 and TRBJ2-5; D is unresolved. Germline CDR1 and CDR2: KGHSH and LQKENI. V gave up 2 bases and J gave up 2 bases, with 6 bases separating them. The CDR3 consists of 13 residues. The CDR3 here is CASSPGLQETQYF. Here the CDR3 DNA reads TGTGCCAGCTCACCAGGGCTGCAAGAGACCCAGTACTTC. The full variable domain, in which reference TRBV18 and TRBJ2-5 provide the parts outside the CDR3, is NAGVMQNPRHLVRRRGQEARLRCSPMKGHSHVYWYRQLPEEGLKFMVYLQKENIIDESGMPKERFSAEFPKEGPSILRIQQVVRGDSAAYFCASSPGLQETQYFGPGTRLLVL.

This clonotype was counted only a few times. Since a much larger clone is just one base distant, this may be a read error. The chain links TRBV6-2 or TRBV6-3 to TRBJ2-2; unclear D gene. This CDR3 region has 13 residues. CDR1 is MNHEY and CDR2 is SVGEGT in the germline V gene. The CDR3 sequence: CASSFRNTAELFF. The CDR3 DNA reads TGTGCCAGCAGTTTCAGGAACACCGCGGAGCTGTTTTTT.

This clonotype was seen repeatedly, ten times or more. The rearrangement links TRBV27 to TRBJ2-5; no clear D. Looked up from germline, CDR1 is MNHEY and CDR2 is SMNVEV (reference sequence). The V end was cut by 6 bases, the J end by 3 bases, with 5 bases between. The CDR3 contains 11 residues. The CDR3 reads CASRHKETQYF. The CDR3 DNA reads as TGTGCCAGCAGGCATAAAGAGACCCAGTACTTC.

The chain couples TRBV5-6 to TRBJ2-5; possible D gene TRBD2, 5 bases. This CDR3 has 15 amino acids. Trimming removed 1 base from V and 1 base from J, with 11 bases in between. Germline CDR1 is SGHDT and CDR2 is YYEEEE. The CDR3 nucleotides read TGTGCCAGCAGCTTGCCGGGGAACCGCCAAGAGACCCAGTACTTC. This encodes CASSLPGNRQETQYF.

This chain links TRBV5-6 with TRBJ1-6, with TRBD1 identical over 11 bases. The J segment lost 9 bases and the V segment lost 4 bases, leaving 6 bases of the junction unmatched. This CDR3 region has 15 residues. CDR1 is SGHDT, CDR2 YYEEEE, per germline. The CDR3 sequence: CASSAPGQGGSPLHF. The DNA for the CDR3 is TGTGCCAGCAGCGCCCCGGGACAGGGGGGTTCACCCCTCCACTTT.

V gene TRBV4-2 combines with J gene TRBJ2-5; D is uncertain. Trimming removed 4 bases at V and 5 bases at J, with 20 bases between. This CDR3 region has 16 residues. Germline lookup yields CDR1 LGHNA and CDR2 YNFKEQ. The chain's CDR3 is CASSPAVGQRRETQYF. The CDR3 nucleotides read TGTGCCAGCAGCCCGGCGGTGGGTCAACGACGGGAGACCCAGTACTTC.

This clonotype appeared a few times. The chain couples TRBV6-1 to TRBJ2-4, with 7 positions matching TRBD1. Germline V gene lookup returns CDR1 MNHNS and CDR2 SASEGT. CDR3 size: 18 residues. V trimming: 3 bases; J trimming: 0 bases; junction bases outside the gene matches: 11. The CDR3 nucleotides read TGTGCCAGCAGTGACGGGACAGACAGAACTCTAGCCAAAAACATTCAGTACTTC. It specifies CASSDGTDRTLAKNIQYF.